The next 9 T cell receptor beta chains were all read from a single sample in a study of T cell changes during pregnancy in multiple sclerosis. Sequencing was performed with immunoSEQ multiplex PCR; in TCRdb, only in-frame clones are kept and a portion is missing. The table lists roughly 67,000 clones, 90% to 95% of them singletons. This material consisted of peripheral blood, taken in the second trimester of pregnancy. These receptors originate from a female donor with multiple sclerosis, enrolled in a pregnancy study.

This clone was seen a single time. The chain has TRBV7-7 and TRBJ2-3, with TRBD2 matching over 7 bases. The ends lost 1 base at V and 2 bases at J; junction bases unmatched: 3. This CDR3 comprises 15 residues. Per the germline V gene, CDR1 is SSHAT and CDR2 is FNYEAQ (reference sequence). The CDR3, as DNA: TGTGCCAGCAGCTTAGGGGACTACCCCACAGATACGCAGTATTTT. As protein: CASSLGDYPTDTQYF.

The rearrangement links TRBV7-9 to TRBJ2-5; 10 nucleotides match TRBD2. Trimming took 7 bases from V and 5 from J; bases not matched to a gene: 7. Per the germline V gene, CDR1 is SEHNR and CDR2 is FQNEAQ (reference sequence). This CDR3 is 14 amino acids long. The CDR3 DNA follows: TGTGCCAGCACCCCCGGGACTAGCGTCGAGACCCAGTACTTC. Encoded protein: CASTPGTSVETQYF.

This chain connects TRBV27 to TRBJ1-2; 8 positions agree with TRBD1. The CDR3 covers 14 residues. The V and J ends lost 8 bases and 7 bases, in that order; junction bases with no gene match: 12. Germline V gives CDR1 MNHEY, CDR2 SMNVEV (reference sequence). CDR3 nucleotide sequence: TGTGCCAGCCGCCCCCAGGGGGCCACCGGTGGCTACACCTTC. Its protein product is CASRPQGATGGYTF.

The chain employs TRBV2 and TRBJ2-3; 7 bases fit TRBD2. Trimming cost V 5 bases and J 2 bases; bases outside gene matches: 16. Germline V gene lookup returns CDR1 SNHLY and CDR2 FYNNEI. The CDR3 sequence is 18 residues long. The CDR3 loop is CASSYTPPRDYDTDTQYF. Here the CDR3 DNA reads TGTGCCAGCAGTTATACCCCTCCCCGGGACTACGACACAGATACGCAGTATTTT.

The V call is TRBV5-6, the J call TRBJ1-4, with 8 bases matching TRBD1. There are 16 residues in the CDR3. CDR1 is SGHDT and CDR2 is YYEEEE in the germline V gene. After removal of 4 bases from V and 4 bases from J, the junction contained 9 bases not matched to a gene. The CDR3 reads CASSVRSGGYNEKLFF. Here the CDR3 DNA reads TGTGCCAGCAGCGTCCGGTCAGGGGGCTATAATGAAAAACTGTTTTTT.

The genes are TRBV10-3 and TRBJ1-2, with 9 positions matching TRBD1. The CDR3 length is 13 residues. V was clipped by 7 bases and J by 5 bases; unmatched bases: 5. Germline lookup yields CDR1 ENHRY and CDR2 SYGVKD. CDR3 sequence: CAIKGQGMYGYTF. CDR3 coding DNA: TGTGCCATCAAAGGACAGGGGATGTATGGCTACACCTTC.

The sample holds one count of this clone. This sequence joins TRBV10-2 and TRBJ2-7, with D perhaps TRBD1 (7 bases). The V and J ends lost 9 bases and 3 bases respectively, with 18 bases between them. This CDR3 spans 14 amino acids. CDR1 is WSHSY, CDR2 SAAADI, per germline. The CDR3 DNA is TGCGCCAGTACTCTTAGCAGGGGGGACTACGAGCAGTACTTC. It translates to CASTLSRGDYEQYF.

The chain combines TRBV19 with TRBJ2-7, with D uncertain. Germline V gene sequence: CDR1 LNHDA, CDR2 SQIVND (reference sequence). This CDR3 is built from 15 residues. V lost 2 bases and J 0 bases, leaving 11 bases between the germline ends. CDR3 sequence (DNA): TGTGCCAGTAGTATAACCAGGCTGAGCTCCTACGAGCAGTACTTC. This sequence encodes CASSITRLSSYEQYF.

Here the CDR3 reads CASSQDPDGETQYF. The CDR3, as DNA: TGTGCCAGCAGCCAAGACCCCGACGGGGAGACCCAGTACTTC. V is TRBV4-2 and J is TRBJ2-5; D not resolved. Trimming cost V 0 bases and J 5 bases, with 10 bases left between them. In germline, CDR1 is LGHNA, CDR2 YNFKEQ. The CDR3 runs 14 residues.